A selection of T cell receptor beta chains follows, all from one sample in a study of blood T cell repertoires in COVID-19. Assay: immunoSEQ multiplex PCR; the TCRdb copy retains only in-frame clones and omits some. The table lists roughly 200,000 clones, 70% to 90% of them singletons, with about 4.1% in the top ten. What was sequenced was PBMCs or T cells enriched from blood (not recorded which). Source of these receptors: a middle-aged woman with acute COVID-19. CDR3s include the opening cysteine and the closing phenylalanine or tryptophan. The D gene is left open where the match is weak. Not every row has a clone size; where given, it reads once, few, many or a size class.

V: TRBV18
size: many
D: TRBD2
J: TRBJ2-2
DNA: TGTGCCAGCTCACCGACCGGGCAGGGAGGGACCGGGGAGCTGTTTTTT
CDR3: CASSPTGQGGTGELFF

V: TRBV5-8
size: once
D: TRBD2
J: TRBJ2-3
DNA: TGTGCCAGCAGCCCACTGGGTAGCGGGAGCACAGATACGCAGTATTTT
CDR3: CASSPLGSGSTDTQYF

V: TRBV7-9
size: .
D: TRBD2
J: TRBJ2-1
DNA: TGTGCCAGCAGCTCTTACGTCGGGGGGGTGGAGCAGTTCTTC
CDR3: CASSSYVGGVEQFF

V: TRBV27
size: .
D: TRBD2
J: TRBJ2-2
DNA: TGTGCCAGCAGTACCAGCGGACTAGCGGGAAAAACCGGGGAGCTGTTTTTT
CDR3: CASSTSGLAGKTGELFF

V: TRBV4-2
size: .
D: .
J: TRBJ2-2
DNA: TGTGCCAGCAGCCAAGGCCAGGTCAACACCGGGGAGCTGTTTTTT
CDR3: CASSQGQVNTGELFF

V: TRBV27
size: .
D: TRBD2
J: TRBJ2-3
DNA: TGTGCCAGCAGCCTCGGACTAGCAACTGATACGCAGTATTTT
CDR3: CASSLGLATDTQYF

V: TRBV7-2
size: .
D: TRBD1
J: TRBJ2-7
DNA: TGTGCCAGCAGCTTAAGGGGGACAGGGCACCACGAGCAGTACTTC
CDR3: CASSLRGTGHHEQYF

V: TRBV19
size: once
D: TRBD1
J: TRBJ1-5
DNA: TGTGCCAGTAGTGCCCCGGGACAGGGAGGCAATCAGCCCCAGCATTTT
CDR3: CASSAPGQGGNQPQHF

V: TRBV27
size: .
D: TRBD2
J: TRBJ2-4
DNA: TGTGCCAGCAGTTTTTTCGGGACTAGCGGAGGACTAGCCAAAAACATTCAGTACTTC
CDR3: CASSFFGTSGGLAKNIQYF

V: TRBV19
size: .
D: .
J: TRBJ1-1
DNA: TGTGCCAGTAGTATAGGGCAGCGGATAGCTTTCTTT
CDR3: CASSIGQRIAFF

V: TRBV20-1
size: .
D: .
J: TRBJ2-2
DNA: TGCAGTGCCCCTAGGAACGGGGAGCTGTTTTTT
CDR3: CSAPRNGELFF

V: TRBV14
size: .
D: .
J: TRBJ2-1
DNA: TGTGCCAGCAGCCTTCAGACATCCCTCTCCTACAATGAGCAGTTCTTC
CDR3: CASSLQTSLSYNEQFF

V: TRBV11-2
size: .
D: .
J: TRBJ2-7
DNA: TGTGCCAGCAGCTTAGGGGTTGGAGTTCGGCTACGGGAGCAGTACTTC
CDR3: CASSLGVGVRLREQYF

V: TRBV28
size: .
D: .
J: TRBJ1-1
DNA: TGTGCCAGCAGTTTAAGGGGGAAGGAGGCTGAAGCTTTCTTT
CDR3: CASSLRGKEAEAFF

V: TRBV20-1
size: .
D: .
J: TRBJ2-1
DNA: TGCAGTGCTAGTGGTTCTCTAAGCTCCTACAATGAGCAGTTCTTC
CDR3: CSASGSLSSYNEQFF

V: TRBV19
size: .
D: TRBD2
J: TRBJ2-1
DNA: TGTGCCAGTAGTATGACGGGACTAGCGGCCTACAATGAGCAGTTCTTC
CDR3: CASSMTGLAAYNEQFF

V: TRBV27
size: once
D: .
J: TRBJ1-5
DNA: TGTGCCACCCGGCGGACATTCGCACAGCCCCAGCATTTT
CDR3: CATRRTFAQPQHF

V: TRBV6-5
size: .
D: .
J: TRBJ2-5
DNA: TGTGCCAGCAGTTACGCCAGTGGGACCCAGTACTTC
CDR3: CASSYASGTQYF

V: TRBV7-9
size: few
D: .
J: TRBJ2-5
DNA: TGTGCCAGCAGCTTCCCCCGCCCGAGCGGCCGGTCCCAAGAGACCCAGTACTTC
CDR3: CASSFPRPSGRSQETQYF

V: TRBV19
size: few
D: .
J: TRBJ2-2
DNA: TGTGCCAGTAGTCGCGGACTGGGGACCGGGGAGCTGTTTTTT
CDR3: CASSRGLGTGELFF

V: TRBV5-1
size: .
D: .
J: TRBJ2-3
DNA: TGCGCCAGCAGCTTGGAGGGAGCTGGCACAGATACGCAGTATTTT
CDR3: CASSLEGAGTDTQYF

V: TRBV27
size: once
D: .
J: TRBJ2-1
DNA: TGTGCCAGCAGTGCCAAGGGGATGCGCGCAAGGGCCCACAATGAGCAGTTCTTC
CDR3: CASSAKGMRARAHNEQFF

V: TRBV28
size: once
D: .
J: TRBJ1-4
DNA: TGTGCCAGCAGTCCCGCCGGGTCACCCGGGGCTAATGAAAAACTGTTTTTT
CDR3: CASSPAGSPGANEKLFF

V: TRBV10-3
size: .
D: .
J: TRBJ1-1
DNA: TGTGCCATCAGTGGGGTCTCAGGGACTGAAGCTTTCTTT
CDR3: CAISGVSGTEAFF

V: TRBV11-2
size: .
D: TRBD2
J: TRBJ2-7
DNA: TGTGCCAGCAGCCCAACGAGGGGGCTAGCGGGAGCCGAGCAGTACTTC
CDR3: CASSPTRGLAGAEQYF

V: TRBV12-3/TRBV12-4
size: .
D: .
J: TRBJ2-5
DNA: TGTGCCAGCTCACTCACCCTAGGCCAGTACTTC
CDR3: CASSLTLGQYF

V: TRBV19
size: .
D: TRBD1
J: TRBJ1-2
DNA: TGTGCCAGTAGTAGCCCGGACAGGGGATATGGCTACACCTTC
CDR3: CASSSPDRGYGYTF

V: TRBV28
size: .
D: .
J: TRBJ2-5
DNA: TGTGCCAGCAGTTCCCCTCCCGGGGACCAAGAGACCCAGTACTTC
CDR3: CASSSPPGDQETQYF

V: TRBV28
size: .
D: .
J: TRBJ2-2
DNA: TGTGCCAGCAGTTTACTGAGAGGGTCGAACACCGGGGAGCTGTTTTTT
CDR3: CASSLLRGSNTGELFF

V: TRBV6-5
size: .
D: .
J: TRBJ2-7
DNA: TGTGCCAGCAGCTACTACCCCGACGGGAGCTACGAGCAGTACTTC
CDR3: CASSYYPDGSYEQYF

V: TRBV7-2
size: .
D: TRBD1
J: TRBJ1-4
DNA: TGTGCCAGCAGGCCCGGGACAGGGGGCGAAAAACTGTTTTTT
CDR3: CASRPGTGGEKLFF

V: TRBV5-1
size: .
D: TRBD1
J: TRBJ2-7
DNA: TGCGCCAGCAGCTTGGCGGGACAGGGCCCCAACGAGCAGTACTTC
CDR3: CASSLAGQGPNEQYF

V: TRBV5-1
size: .
D: TRBD1
J: TRBJ2-7
DNA: TGCGCCAGCAGCTTGGAATTAGGGGGCGCGGGGCAGTACTTC
CDR3: CASSLELGGAGQYF

V: TRBV9
size: .
D: TRBD1
J: TRBJ2-7
DNA: TGTGCCAGCAGCGCCGGGACAGATCCCTCCTACGAGCAGTACTTC
CDR3: CASSAGTDPSYEQYF

V: TRBV5-4
size: .
D: .
J: TRBJ1-2
DNA: TGTGCCAGCAGCGTCGACAACCCCCTTGGGTATGGCTACACCTTC
CDR3: CASSVDNPLGYGYTF

V: TRBV3-1/TRBV3-2
size: .
D: .
J: TRBJ2-5
DNA: TGTGCCAGCAGCCAAGGAGACAGGCAAGAGACCCAGTACTTC
CDR3: CASSQGDRQETQYF

V: TRBV19
size: .
D: TRBD1
J: TRBJ1-5
DNA: TGTGCCAGTAGTTTGACAGCAGGGGGTCAGCCCCAGCATTTT
CDR3: CASSLTAGGQPQHF

V: TRBV10-2
size: .
D: TRBD2
J: TRBJ2-2
DNA: TGCGCCAGCAGTGGAAGCCTAGCGGGATTCCCCGGGGAGCTGTTTTTT
CDR3: CASSGSLAGFPGELFF

V: TRBV29-1
size: .
D: .
J: TRBJ1-1
DNA: TGCAGCGTTGGCGGAATGAACACTGAAGCTTTCTTT
CDR3: CSVGGMNTEAFF

V: TRBV27
size: .
D: .
J: TRBJ2-1
DNA: TGTGCCAGCAGTTTCGGGGGGCCTATGAATGAGCAGTTCTTC
CDR3: CASSFGGPMNEQFF

V: TRBV5-1
size: .
D: TRBD1
J: TRBJ1-1
DNA: TGCGCCAGCAGAAAGACTCCGGGACAGGGGAACACTGAAGCTTTCTTT
CDR3: CASRKTPGQGNTEAFF

V: TRBV7-3
size: .
D: .
J: TRBJ2-1
DNA: TGTGCCAGCAGCTTACTTGGAGGTGAGCAGTTCTTC
CDR3: CASSLLGGEQFF

V: TRBV25-1
size: .
D: .
J: TRBJ1-2
DNA: TGTGCCAGCAGTTCCCCAGGGTATGGCTACACCTTC
CDR3: CASSSPGYGYTF

V: TRBV7-9
size: few
D: .
J: TRBJ1-5
DNA: TGTGCCAGCAGCTTAGGTGCAGGAGGCTCGTCGTGGGGCAATCAGCCCCAGCATTTT
CDR3: CASSLGAGGSSWGNQPQHF

V: TRBV6-5
size: once
D: TRBD2
J: TRBJ2-7
DNA: TGTGCCAGCAGTTACTCGGGACTAGGGGCAAACGAGCAGTACTTC
CDR3: CASSYSGLGANEQYF

V: TRBV4-2
size: .
D: TRBD2
J: TRBJ2-1
DNA: TGTGCCAGCAGCCGGTCTAGCGGGAGGGCCGTGGATGAGCAGTTCTTC
CDR3: CASSRSSGRAVDEQFF